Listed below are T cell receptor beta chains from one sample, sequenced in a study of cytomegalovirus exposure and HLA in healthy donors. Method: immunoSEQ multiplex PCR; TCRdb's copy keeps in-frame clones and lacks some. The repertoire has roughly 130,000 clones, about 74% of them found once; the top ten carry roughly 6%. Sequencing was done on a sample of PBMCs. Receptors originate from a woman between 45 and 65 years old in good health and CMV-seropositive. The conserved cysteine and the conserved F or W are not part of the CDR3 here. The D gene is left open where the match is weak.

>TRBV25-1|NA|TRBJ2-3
ASSDWASTDTQY
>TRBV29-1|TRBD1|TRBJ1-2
SVEGTGFMYGYT
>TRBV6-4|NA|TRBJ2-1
ASSLSPSSYNEQF
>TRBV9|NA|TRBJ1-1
ASSPRQEDTEAF
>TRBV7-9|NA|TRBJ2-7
ASSLGTGSYEQY
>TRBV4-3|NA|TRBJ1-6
ASSHRTGRALH
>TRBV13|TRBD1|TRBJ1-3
ASSARQGRSGNTIY
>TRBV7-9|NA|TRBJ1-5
ASTQDGAQPQH
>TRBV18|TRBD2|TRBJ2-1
VSSPFSGDYNEQF
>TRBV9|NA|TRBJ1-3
ASSVSGTSGGNTIY
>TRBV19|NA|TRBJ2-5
ASSGRVLQETQY
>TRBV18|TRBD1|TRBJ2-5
ASSPGQGETQY
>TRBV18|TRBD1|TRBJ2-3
ASSPGQGTDTQY
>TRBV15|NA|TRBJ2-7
APSRDLQGGSDEQY
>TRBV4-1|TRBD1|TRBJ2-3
ASSPTGGKNTDTQY
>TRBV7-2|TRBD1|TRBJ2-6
ASSPTGAGANVLT
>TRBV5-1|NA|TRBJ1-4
ASSLTGYNEKLF
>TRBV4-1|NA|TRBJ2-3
ASSQDLASEDTQY
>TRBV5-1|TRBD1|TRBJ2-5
ASSLQGAKQETQY
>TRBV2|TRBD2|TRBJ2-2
ASSVRTSDAGELF
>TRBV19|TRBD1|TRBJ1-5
ASSAGTGDQPQH
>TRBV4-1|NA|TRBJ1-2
ASSLEPNWADGYT
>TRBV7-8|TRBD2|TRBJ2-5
ASSPRTSETQY
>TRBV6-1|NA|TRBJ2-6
ASSEWGGPGANVLT
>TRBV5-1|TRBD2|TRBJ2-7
ASSLAASGHYEQY
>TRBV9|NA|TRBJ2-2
ASSVDRSNTGELF
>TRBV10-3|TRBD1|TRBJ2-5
AISESDRTAQETQY
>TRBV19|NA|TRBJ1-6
ASSLLTAPLH
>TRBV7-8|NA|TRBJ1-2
ASSLAGANYGYT
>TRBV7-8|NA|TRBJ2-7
ASSLVGQGNEQY
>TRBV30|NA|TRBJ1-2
AWSVRQAHYGYT
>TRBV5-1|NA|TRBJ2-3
ASTGVVSTDTQY
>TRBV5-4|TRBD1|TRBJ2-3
ASSGTGMGDTQY
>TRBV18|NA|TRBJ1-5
ASSLLQGTQPQH
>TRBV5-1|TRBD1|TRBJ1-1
ASSTQGGTEAF
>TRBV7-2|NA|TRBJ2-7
ASSLGGGLYEQY
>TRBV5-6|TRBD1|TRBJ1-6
ASSTPTGGDSPLH
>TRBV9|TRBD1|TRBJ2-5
ASSVGTGQETQY
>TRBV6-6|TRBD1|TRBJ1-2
ASSYPTGEYGYT
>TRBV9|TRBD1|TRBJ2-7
ASSSGTGALEQY
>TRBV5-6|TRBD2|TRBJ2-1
ASSAGLGDNEQF
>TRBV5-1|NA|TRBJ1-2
ASSFRGMGDGYT
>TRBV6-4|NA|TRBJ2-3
ASSLDYTDTQY
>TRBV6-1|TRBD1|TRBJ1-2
ASATGDLYGYT
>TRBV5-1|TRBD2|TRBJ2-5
ASSLGGVQETQY
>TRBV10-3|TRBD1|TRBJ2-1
AIANNRDRGNEQF
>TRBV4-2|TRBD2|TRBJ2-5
ASSRLPETLAQETQY
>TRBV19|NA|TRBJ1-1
ASSPSFGTQRLAF
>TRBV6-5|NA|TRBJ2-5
ASSLAGQQETQY
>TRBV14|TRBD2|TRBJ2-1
ASSPRGRGGYNEQF
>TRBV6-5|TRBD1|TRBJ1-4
ASRRPGTVEKLF
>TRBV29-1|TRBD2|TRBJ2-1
SVEGGDSLAVDEQF